This is a list of T cell receptor beta chains from one sample in a study of cytomegalovirus exposure and HLA in healthy donors. TCRdb's table, derived via immunoSEQ multiplex PCR, lists solely in-frame clones and lacks some. The sample has about 160,000 clones, approximately 84% seen once. The specimen was PBMCs. The receptor set was obtained from a male donor in good health and CMV-seropositive. Both conserved end residues are part of each CDR3. D genes are given only for firm matches. Clone size, where shown, is once, few, many, or a class for clones that have expanded.

>TRBD2|few|TRBJ2-7|TRBV15
TGTGCCACCAGCGGGACTAGCGGGCTACCCTACGAGCAGTACTTC
CATSGTSGLPYEQYF
>TRBD1|once|TRBJ2-7|TRBV7-8
TGTGCCATCTTCGGTCCGGGACAGTACGAGCAGTACTTC
CAIFGPGQYEQYF
>NA|few|TRBJ2-2|TRBV25-1
TGTGCCAGCACGCTGAGTGGGGGGAATAGGGAGCTGTTTTTT
CASTLSGGNRELFF
>NA|few|TRBJ1-5|TRBV2
TGTGCCAGCAGCGGGGAACAGGGTGGGTATCAGCCCCAGCATTTT
CASSGEQGGYQPQHF
>TRBD1|NA|TRBJ2-7|TRBV6-5
TGTGCCAGCAGTTACCGCCAGACAGGGACGCCACGCGAGCAGTACTTC
CASSYRQTGTPREQYF
>TRBD1|NA|TRBJ1-5|TRBV19
TGTGCCAGTACTCGGGACAGGGGGATCGATCAGCCCCAGCATTTT
CASTRDRGIDQPQHF
>NA|once|TRBJ2-3|TRBV19
TGTGCCAGTAGGATCAGCGGGAGCACAGATACGCAGTATTTT
CASRISGSTDTQYF
>NA|NA|TRBJ2-3|TRBV5-1
TGCGCCAGCAGCTTGGCTACAGATACGCAGTATTTT
CASSLATDTQYF
>TRBD1|NA|TRBJ1-2|TRBV13
TGTGCCAGCAGCCAGATGGAGCCGGGACAGTTCTATGGCTACACCTTC
CASSQMEPGQFYGYTF
>NA|NA|TRBJ1-5|TRBV2
TGTGCCAGCAGCAAAACAGGATACCAGCCCCAGCATTTT
CASSKTGYQPQHF
>NA|once|TRBJ1-3|TRBV5-1
TGCGCCAGCAGCTTCGAGGTCGACTCTGGAAACACCATATATTTT
CASSFEVDSGNTIYF
>TRBD2|NA|TRBJ2-7|TRBV7-9
TGTGCCAGCATCGGGGGGGCAGGGCCCTACGAGCAGTACTTC
CASIGGAGPYEQYF
>NA|NA|TRBJ1-6|TRBV19
TGTGCCAGTATTGGGAGAGGGAATTCACCCCTCCACTTT
CASIGRGNSPLHF
>TRBD2|NA|TRBJ2-3|TRBV4-1
TGCGCCAGCAGCCAGGACCATTGGCGGGAGACAGATACGCAGTATTTT
CASSQDHWRETDTQYF
>NA|NA|TRBJ2-5|TRBV2
TGTGCCAGCAGTCGACTGGTCGGAGGTTTGGCGGAGACCCAGTACTTC
CASSRLVGGLAETQYF
>NA|once|TRBJ1-3|TRBV29-1
TGCAGCGTTGAACAGGGTATAGACACCATATATTTT
CSVEQGIDTIYF
>TRBD1|once|TRBJ1-1|TRBV27
TGTGCCAGCAGTTCGACAAAGGACAGGGAAGGAGCTTTCTTT
CASSSTKDREGAFF
>TRBD2|NA|TRBJ2-3|TRBV4-2
TGTGCCAGCAGCCAGGGGGAGGGAGATACGCAGTATTTT
CASSQGEGDTQYF
>NA|once|TRBJ1-2|TRBV7-9
TGTGCCAGCACCTCCGGACAGAGGGGGGGCTACACCTTC
CASTSGQRGGYTF
>NA|NA|TRBJ1-4|TRBV14
TGTGCCAGCGGAAGTGCGAGGAAACTGTTTTTT
CASGSARKLFF
>NA|NA|TRBJ2-7|TRBV2
TGTGCCAGCAGCGGAGGCGGACTTTTCCCCGCCTACGAGCAGTACTTC
CASSGGGLFPAYEQYF
>TRBD1|few|TRBJ1-1|TRBV5-1
TGCGCCAGCAGGGAGGGGGCCCTCAACACTGAAGCTTTCTTT
CASREGALNTEAFF
>TRBD2|NA|TRBJ2-7|TRBV28
TGTGCCAGCAGTTTACGCGGGAGGCGGCTACGCGAGCAGTACTTC
CASSLRGRRLREQYF
>TRBD2|NA|TRBJ2-1|TRBV13
TGTGCCAGCAGGCCGATCGGGACTAGCAATGAGCAGTTCTTC
CASRPIGTSNEQFF
>TRBD1|NA|TRBJ1-2|TRBV5-4
TGTGCCAGCAGCTTCCTAGGACAGGCTTCTGGCTACACCTTC
CASSFLGQASGYTF
>NA|NA|TRBJ2-7|TRBV5-1
TGCGCCAGCAGCTCGAGCGGAAGCTCCTACGAGCAGTACTTC
CASSSSGSSYEQYF
>NA|NA|TRBJ1-4|TRBV25-1
TGTGCCAGCAGTGACCCCAGGGGAGCGTGGGAAAAACTGTTTTTT
CASSDPRGAWEKLFF
>NA|NA|TRBJ1-3|TRBV6-1
TGTGCCAGCAGTGCGGAGGTTGGAAACACCATATATTTT
CASSAEVGNTIYF
>TRBD2|few|TRBJ2-1|TRBV28
TGTGCCAGCAGCCTTACTAGCGGGAGGGGCTACAATGAGCAGTTCTTC
CASSLTSGRGYNEQFF
>TRBD2|NA|TRBJ2-1|TRBV7-8
TGTGCCAGCAGCCCCACCGGGACTAGTAACAATGAGCAGTTCTTC
CASSPTGTSNNEQFF
>NA|once|TRBJ1-2|TRBV7-9
TGTGCCAGCAGCTTAGGCGGGACCCTCTATGGCTACACCTTC
CASSLGGTLYGYTF
>NA|once|TRBJ2-7|TRBV7-2
TGTGCCAGCAGCTCCCTCGGACTAAACAACGAGCAGTACTTC
CASSSLGLNNEQYF
>NA|NA|TRBJ1-2|TRBV30
TGTGCCTGGAGTCCTCAGGGTTATGGCTACACCTTC
CAWSPQGYGYTF
>TRBD1|NA|TRBJ2-7|TRBV5-1
TGCGCCAGCAGCTTGGTGGGGTTCCGGGACAGGGTGCACGAGCAGTACTTC
CASSLVGFRDRVHEQYF
>NA|NA|TRBJ2-3|TRBV11-3
TGTGCCAGCAGCTTAGGAGACACATCCACAGATACGCAGTATTTT
CASSLGDTSTDTQYF
>TRBD2|few|TRBJ2-7|TRBV28
TGTGCCAGCAGTCCGACTAGCGGGAGTGGGGGGTACGAGCAGTACTTC
CASSPTSGSGGYEQYF